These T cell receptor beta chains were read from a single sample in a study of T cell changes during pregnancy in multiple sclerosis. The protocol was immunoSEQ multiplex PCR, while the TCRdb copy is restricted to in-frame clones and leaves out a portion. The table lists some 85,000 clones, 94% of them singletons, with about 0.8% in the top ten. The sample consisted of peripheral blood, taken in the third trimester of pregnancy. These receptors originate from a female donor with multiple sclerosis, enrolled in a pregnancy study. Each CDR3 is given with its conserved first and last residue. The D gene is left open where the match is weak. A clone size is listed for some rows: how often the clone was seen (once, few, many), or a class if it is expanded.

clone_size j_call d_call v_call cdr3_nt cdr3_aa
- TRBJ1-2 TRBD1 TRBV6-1 TGTGCCAGCAGTGAAGCGCTTGGACAGGGTTACTATGGCTACACCTTC CASSEALGQGYYGYTF
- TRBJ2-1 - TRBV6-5 TGTGCCAGCAGTTACGTGCTGAACGGGGAGCAGTTCTTC CASSYVLNGEQFF
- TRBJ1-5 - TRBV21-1 TGTGCCAGCAGCAAAGGCCTAGGGGACAGGGGGCCTCAGCCCCAGCATTTT CASSKGLGDRGPQPQHF
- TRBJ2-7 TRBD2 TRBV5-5 TGTGCCAGCAGCGCAAGACTAGCGGGAGTCGAGCAGTACTTC CASSARLAGVEQYF
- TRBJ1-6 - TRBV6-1 TGTGCCAGCAGTGATTGGCGGGGGGGCGAGAATTCACCCCTCCACTTT CASSDWRGGENSPLHF
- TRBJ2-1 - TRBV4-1 TGCGCCAGCAGCCGACTTGGCGGGAATGAGCAGTTCTTC CASSRLGGNEQFF
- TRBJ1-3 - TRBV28 TGTGCCAGCAAAGTTCTTCTGGGGGGGAACTCTGGAAACACCATATATTTT CASKVLLGGNSGNTIYF
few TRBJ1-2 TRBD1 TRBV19 TGTGCCAGTAGTACGGGACAGTGGTCCCCTTATGGCTACACCTTC CASSTGQWSPYGYTF
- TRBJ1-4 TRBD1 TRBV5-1 TGCGCCAGCAGCTTCGGGACAGCTAATGAAAAACTGTTTTTT CASSFGTANEKLFF
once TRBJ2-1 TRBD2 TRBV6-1 TGTGCCAGCAGGGCCTCCGGGGAGGGAAGATATGAGCAGTTCTTC CASRASGEGRYEQFF
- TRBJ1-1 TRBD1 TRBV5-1 TGCGCCAGCAGCTTTAGGACAGGGAAGGCTTTCTTT CASSFRTGKAFF
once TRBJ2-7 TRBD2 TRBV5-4 TGTGCCAGCAGCGGGGGGACTAGCGGGAGGGCCCCCTACGAGCAGTACTTC CASSGGTSGRAPYEQYF
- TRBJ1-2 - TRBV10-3 TGTGCCATCAGTGAGTATGAGGAATTGAATGGCTACACCTTC CAISEYEELNGYTF
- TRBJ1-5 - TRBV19 TGTGCCAGTAGTATAGTTGGGGGGACTAGCAATCAGCCCCAGCATTTT CASSIVGGTSNQPQHF
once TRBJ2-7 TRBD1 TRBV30 TGTGCCCGCCGACAGGGGGCTTCCTACGAGCAGTACTTC CARRQGASYEQYF
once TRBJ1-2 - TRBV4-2 TGTGCCAGCAGCCACCCCATGGACGGGGGTCCCTATGGCTACACCTTC CASSHPMDGGPYGYTF
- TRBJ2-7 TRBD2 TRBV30 TGTGCCTGGAGTGCCCCTCCGCGACTAGCGGCAACTTACGAGCAGTACTTC CAWSAPPRLAATYEQYF
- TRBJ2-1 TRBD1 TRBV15 TGTGCCACCAGCAGCGACAGGGGCGGGAACAATGAGCAGTTCTTC CATSSDRGGNNEQFF
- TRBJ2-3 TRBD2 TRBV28 TGTGCCAGCAGTCCCAGGCCGGGACTAGCGGGAGGGCGGACAGATACGCAGTATTTT CASSPRPGLAGGRTDTQYF
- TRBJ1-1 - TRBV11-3 TGTGCCAGCAGCTTAGAGTTACAGGGTGAAGCTTTCTTT CASSLELQGEAFF
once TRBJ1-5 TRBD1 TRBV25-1 TGTGCCAGCAGTGAATCGGGGACAGGGTATCAGCCCCAGCATTTT CASSESGTGYQPQHF
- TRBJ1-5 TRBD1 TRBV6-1 TGTGCCAGCAGTGAAGACTTTGGGACAGGGTACAATCAGCCCCAGCATTTT CASSEDFGTGYNQPQHF
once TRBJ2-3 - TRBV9 TGTGCCAGCAGCGTGGCGTCGGGGGGCACAGATACGCAGTATTTT CASSVASGGTDTQYF
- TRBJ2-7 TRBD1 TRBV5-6 TGTGCCAGCAGCTTTAAACCGGGACAGGGGGTATCCGAGCAGTACTTC CASSFKPGQGVSEQYF
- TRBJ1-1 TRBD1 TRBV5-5 TGTGCCAGCAGCTCTGACAGGGGGCAAGCTTTCTTT CASSSDRGQAFF
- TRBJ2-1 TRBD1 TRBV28 TGTGCCAGCAGTTTAAGATGGGACAGGGGATACAATGAGCAGTTCTTC CASSLRWDRGYNEQFF
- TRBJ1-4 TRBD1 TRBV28 TGTGCCAGCAGTATGGGGACAGGACAAGAAAAACTGTTTTTT CASSMGTGQEKLFF
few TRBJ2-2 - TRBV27 TGTGCCAGCAGTCCAAAGAGGTTTGGCTCCGGGGAGCTGTTTTTT CASSPKRFGSGELFF
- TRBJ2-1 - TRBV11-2 TGTGCCAGCAGCATAGGTACCGTCTGGACACGAAATGAGCAGTTCTTC CASSIGTVWTRNEQFF
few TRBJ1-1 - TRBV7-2 TGTGCCAGCAGCTTAGGCGGTTTCATGAACACTGAAGCTTTCTTT CASSLGGFMNTEAFF
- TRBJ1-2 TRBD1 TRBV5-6 TGTGCCAGCAGCGATGACAGGGGTGATTGCACCTTC CASSDDRGDCTF
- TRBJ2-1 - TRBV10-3 TGTGCCATCAGTGAGTCGTCGGGACTGGTGTACAATGAGCAGTTCTTC CAISESSGLVYNEQFF
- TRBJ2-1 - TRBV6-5 TGTGCCAGCAGTTATATCTCTACCGGTGAGCAGTTCTTC CASSYISTGEQFF
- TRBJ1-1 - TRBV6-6 TGTGCCAGCAGTTACTTAGGACAGAACACTGAAGCTTTCTTT CASSYLGQNTEAFF
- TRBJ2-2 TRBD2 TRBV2 TGTGCCAGCGGGCGGGAGGCTATCACCGGGGAGCTGTTTTTT CASGREAITGELFF
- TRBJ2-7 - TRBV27 TGTGCCAGCAGCTCCGGGACATCCTACTACGAGCAGTACTTC CASSSGTSYYEQYF
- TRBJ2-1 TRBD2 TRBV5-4 TGTGCCAGCAGCGCGGGGGGCCTAGGCAATGAGCAGTTCTTC CASSAGGLGNEQFF
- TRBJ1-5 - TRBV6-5 TGTGCCAGCAGTTACACCAAGGGGGTTAAGCCCCAGCATTTT CASSYTKGVKPQHF
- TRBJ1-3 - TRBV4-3 TGCGCCAGCAGCCAAGATCTTGCCAGGCCTGGAAACACCATATATTTT CASSQDLARPGNTIYF
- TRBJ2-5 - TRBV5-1 TGCGCCAGCAGCCCCTGGGCCGGACAAGAGACCCAGTACTTC CASSPWAGQETQYF
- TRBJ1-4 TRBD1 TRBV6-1 TGTGCCAGCAGTGTATGGGGACAGGGTTTAAGATATTGGCTGTTTTTT CASSVWGQGLRYWLFF
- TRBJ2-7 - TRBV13 TGTGCCAGCAGCTTAGATGTCAAATCCTACGAGCAGTACTTC CASSLDVKSYEQYF
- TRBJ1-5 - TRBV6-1 TGTGCCAGCAGTGAAGCAGGGGCATCTCAGCCCCAGCATTTT CASSEAGASQPQHF
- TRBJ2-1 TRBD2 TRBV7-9 TGTGCCAGCAGCTTGCGGGGGGAGCGGGTGGTCAATGAGCAGTTCTTC CASSLRGERVVNEQFF
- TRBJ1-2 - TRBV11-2 TGTGCCAGCAGCCCAGACGGAGCTAACTATGGCTACACCTTC CASSPDGANYGYTF
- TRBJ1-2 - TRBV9 TGTGCCAGCAGCGCCTCGATGACAGCCGCTTATGGCTACACCTTC CASSASMTAAYGYTF
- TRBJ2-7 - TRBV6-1 TGTGCCAGCAGTGAGGGGCGGTGGGAGCAGTACTTC CASSEGRWEQYF